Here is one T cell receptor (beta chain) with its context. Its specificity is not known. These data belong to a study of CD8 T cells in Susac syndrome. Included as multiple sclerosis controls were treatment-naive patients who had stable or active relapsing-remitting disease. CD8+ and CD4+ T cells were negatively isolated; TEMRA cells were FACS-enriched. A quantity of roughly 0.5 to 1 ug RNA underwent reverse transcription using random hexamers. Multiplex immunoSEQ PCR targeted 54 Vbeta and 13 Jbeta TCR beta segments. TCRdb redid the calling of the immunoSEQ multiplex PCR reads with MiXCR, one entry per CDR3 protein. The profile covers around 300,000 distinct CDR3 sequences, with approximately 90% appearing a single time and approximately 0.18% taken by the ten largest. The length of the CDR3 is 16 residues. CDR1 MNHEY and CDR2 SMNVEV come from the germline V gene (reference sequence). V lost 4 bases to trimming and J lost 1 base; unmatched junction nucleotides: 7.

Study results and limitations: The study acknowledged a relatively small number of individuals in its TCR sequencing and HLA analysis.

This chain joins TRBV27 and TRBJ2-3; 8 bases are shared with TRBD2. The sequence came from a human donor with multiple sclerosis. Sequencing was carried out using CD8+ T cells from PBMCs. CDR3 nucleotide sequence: TGTGCCAGCAGTTATTTTGGGACTAGGCGCACAGATACGCAGTATTTT. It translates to CASSYFGTRRTDTQYF.